Below, one T cell receptor (beta chain) is given with its context. Sequencing used immunoSEQ multiplex PCR; TCRdb keeps in-frame clones, though not all of them. Found here are roughly 1.5 million clones, roughly 98% of them singletons; the top ten hold 0.45%. The sample comes from a study of shared clonotypes between healthy human individuals. Recent acute infections and vaccinations were absent in the healthy HIV-negative adult donors. The clonotype was recovered from a man aged 25-40 years in good health. Sequencing was performed on naive CD4+ T cells sorted from blood. The subset here: CD45RA+ positively selected.

DNA of the CDR3: TGTGCCAGCAGCCCCGGGGTCCATCAGCCCCAGCATTTT. Its protein product is CASSPGVHQPQHF. The chain links TRBV5-6 to TRBJ1-5; no reliable D call. V dropped 4 bases and J dropped 5 bases, with 10 bases sitting between them. This CDR3 contains 13 residues. Germline CDR1 SGHDT, CDR2 YYEEEE.